These 17 T cell receptor beta chains came from one sample sequenced in a study of PD-1 blockade in classical Hodgkin lymphoma. Produced via immunoSEQ multiplex PCR; TCRdb's table is partial and in-frame only. This repertoire shows about 30,000 clones, about 88% found once; its top ten account for roughly 0.43%. Time point given: cycle 4 day 1 (C4D1), after 6 weeks of nivolumab. All trial patients relapsed after autologous stem cell transplantation. The authors purified CD4+ T cells from thawed PBMCs by magnetic negative selection. The input for sequencing was CD4+ T cells from blood, taken before the fourth cycle of nivolumab. The receptors here all came from a human donor with classical Hodgkin lymphoma.

The chain uses TRBV21-1 and TRBJ2-1; the table's D call of TRBD2 was not tested on the DNA. TRBV21-1 is assigned pseudogene status. The CDR3 is made up of 16 amino acids. CDR3 bases: TGTGCCAGCAGCAAAGAGGGGGGGCCTATCTACAATGAGCAGTTCTTC. Its protein product is CASSKEGGPIYNEQFF.

This clone was detected only a few times. The chain uses TRBV7-8 and TRBJ2-7, with D perhaps matching TRBD2 (5 bases). V lost 2 bases and J 0 bases, leaving 11 bases between the germline ends. Germline CDR1 and CDR2: SGHVS and FQNEAQ. The CDR3 is 15 residues long. The CDR3 sequence: CASSLTAGSSYEQYF. In DNA, the CDR3 is TGTGCCAGCAGCTTAACGGCGGGTAGCTCCTACGAGCAGTACTTC.

The rearrangement links TRBV4-1 to TRBJ2-1, with D uncertain. Trimming pared 0 bases from V and 11 bases from J, leaving 5 bases between. Germline V gene lookup returns CDR1 MGHRA and CDR2 YSYEKL. The CDR3 runs to 11 residues. The CDR3 is CASSQDLKQFF. CDR3 nucleotide sequence: TGCGCCAGCAGCCAAGACCTTAAGCAGTTCTTC.

V gene TRBV5-1 combines with J gene TRBJ1-1; TRBD1 matches 8 bases. In germline, CDR1 is SGHRS, CDR2 YFSETQ. Trimming at V came to 0 bases and at J to 1 base, leaving 8 bases not matched to a gene. This CDR3 comprises 17 residues. For the CDR3, the DNA is TGCGCCAGCAGCTTGGTCCCGACAGGGGTCGCGAACACTGAAGCTTTCTTT. It codes for CASSLVPTGVANTEAFF. Variable domain in full (rest from reference TRBV5-1 and TRBJ1-1): KAGVTQTPRYLIKTRGQQVTLSCSPISGHRSVSWYQQTPGQGLQFLFEYFSETQRNKGNFPGRFSGRQFSNSRSEMNVSTLELGDSALYLCASSLVPTGVANTEAFFGQGTRLTVV.

The V gene is TRBV5-5, the J gene TRBJ1-2; maybe TRBD1 (5 bases). The V gene's germline CDR1 is SGHKS and CDR2 YYEKEE (reference sequence). The CDR3 totals 13 residues. V gave up 0 bases and J gave up 2 bases, with 5 bases separating them. CDR3: CASSLEGNYGYTF. CDR3 DNA sequence: TGTGCCAGCAGCTTGGAGGGGAACTATGGCTACACCTTC.

This clone was observed a handful of times. The rearrangement joins TRBV10-3 to TRBJ1-1; D gene unclear. The germline V gene encodes CDR1 ENHRY and CDR2 SYGVKD. The CDR3 sequence is 13 residues long. Trimming left V 0 bases short and J 5 bases short, with 7 bases between. The CDR3 here is CAISESALTEAFF. Written as DNA, the CDR3 is TGTGCCATCAGTGAGTCCGCTTTGACTGAAGCTTTCTTT.

This chain joins TRBV28 and TRBJ2-5, with 7 positions matching TRBD1. The CDR3 sequence is 14 residues long. The V segment lost 5 bases and the J segment 1 base; nucleotides outside the gene matches: 4. The germline CDR1 and CDR2 sequences are MDHEN and SYDVKM. The CDR3 nucleotides are TGTGCCAGCAGTCCCTGGGACAGCCAAGAGACCCAGTACTTC. Its protein product is CASSPWDSQETQYF.

CDR3 nucleotides: TGTGCCAGCAGCCTAAGCATCTCGGGGATGAACACTGAAGCTTTCTTT. Protein: CASSLSISGMNTEAFF. The chain has TRBV5-4 and TRBJ1-1, with D unclear. The germline gives CDR1 SGHNT, CDR2 YYREEE (reference sequence). The CDR3 runs 16 residues. V lost 4 bases to trimming and J lost 0 bases, with 16 bases between them.

The V gene is TRBV6-6, the J gene TRBJ2-7; 7 bases match TRBD2. Unmatched junction bases numbered 8, after V lost 2 bases and J lost 1 base. There are 16 residues in the CDR3. Looked up from germline, CDR1 is MNHNY and CDR2 is SVGAGI (reference sequence). The CDR3: CASSYESSGPSYEQYF. CDR3 in DNA: TGTGCCAGCAGTTACGAGTCTAGCGGACCGTCCTACGAGCAGTACTTC.

The chain carries TRBV21-1 and TRBJ2-7. TRBV21-1 is deemed a pseudogene. The CDR3 sequence is 15 residues long. The CDR3 spells CASSNRTVGRYEQYF. CDR3 nucleotide sequence: TGTGCCAGCAGCAACCGGACGGTCGGTCGCTACGAGCAGTACTTC.

The gene calls are TRBV2 and TRBJ2-1; possibly TRBD1 for D (5 bases). V lost 4 bases and J lost 4, with 11 bases in between. CDR1 SNHLY and CDR2 FYNNEI come from the germline V gene. This CDR3 has 14 residues. This CDR3 reads CASSGAAGYNEQFF. CDR3 DNA sequence: TGTGCCAGCAGTGGGGCGGCAGGGTACAATGAGCAGTTCTTC.

This chain uses TRBV29-1 with TRBJ2-5; D uncertain. CDR1 is SQVTM and CDR2 is ANQGSEA in the germline V gene. CDR3 length: 14 amino acids. Trimming left V 6 bases short and J 0 bases short, with 14 bases between. The DNA for the CDR3 is TGCAGCGTGACCCCGCAACCGTACCAAGAGACCCAGTACTTC. Translated, it gives CSVTPQPYQETQYF.

This clone was seen once. The chain is built from TRBV5-1 and TRBJ2-5, with 7 bases fitting TRBD1. The V gene end was trimmed by 6 bases and the J gene end by 3 bases; junction bases not matched to a gene: 5. Germline V gene sequence: CDR1 SGHRS, CDR2 YFSETQ. The CDR3 is made up of 13 amino acids. The CDR3 nucleotides are TGCGCCAGCAAATCCGGGACAGAAGAGACCCAGTACTTC. Encoded protein: CASKSGTEETQYF.

The V and J genes are TRBV27 and TRBJ2-4, with 7 bases identical to TRBD1. The CDR3 length is 12 residues. Losses at the gene ends were 6 bases for V and 9 bases for J; bases not matched to a gene: 5. Per germline, CDR1 MNHEY and CDR2 SMNVEV (reference sequence). Here the CDR3 reads CASRTGVGIQYF. The DNA for the CDR3 is TGTGCCAGCAGAACAGGGGTGGGCATTCAGTACTTC.

The J gene is TRBJ2-3, the V gene TRBV9; D uncertain. Trimming stripped 0 bases from V and 7 bases from J, with 9 bases between. This CDR3 is 13 amino acids long. Germline CDR1 reads SGDLS; CDR2 reads YYNGEE. CDR3 nucleotides: TGTGCCAGCAGCGTAGGAGCAGGCAATACGCAGTATTTT. Protein product: CASSVGAGNTQYF.

The chain combines TRBV11-2 with TRBJ2-7; D not resolved. The V and J ends lost 0 bases and 3 bases respectively, with 9 bases between them. In germline, CDR1 is SGHAT, CDR2 FQNNGV. The CDR3 totals 14 residues. The CDR3 reads CASSLDQRVYEQYF. The CDR3, as DNA: TGTGCCAGCAGCTTAGATCAGAGAGTCTACGAGCAGTACTTC.

The gene calls are TRBV5-6 and TRBJ1-2, with D perhaps matching TRBD1 (5 bases). V was trimmed by 4 bases and J by 8 bases, leaving 15 bases between them. Germline V lookup: CDR1 SGHDT, CDR2 YYEEEE. The length of the CDR3 is 13 residues. The CDR3 sequence: CASSRPAGRGYTF. CDR3 coding DNA: TGTGCCAGCAGCCGGCCAGCAGGGCGAGGCTACACCTTC.